What follows are 32 T cell receptor beta chains derived from one specimen sequenced in a study of Ad26.COV2.S vaccination and SARS-CoV-2 variants (dated by TCRdb to about 2021). This specimen's treatment or condition label, per the study, means: around 19 received Ad26.COV2.S at low or high dose, single or two shots; 5 received placebo; per-sample allocation not given. Repertoires of vaccine and placebo recipients were sequenced from samples taken on day 63 after the first injection. Library preparation employed the immunoSEQ multiplex PCR assay. TCRdb retrieved this table from immuneACCESS and kept in-frame rearrangements only. Not all clones are present; in checked studies, unresolved V genes account for under half, and no reason is known for the remainder. Recorded for this sample are about 410,000 clones; 80% to 90% of them occurred a single time. 3.5% of the sample is in the top ten clones.

The sample was peripheral blood, taken in a trial of Ad26.COV2.S vaccine versus placebo. These receptors came from a person between 18 and 60 years old who received the Ad26.COV2.S COVID-19 vaccine or a placebo.

The rearrangement uses TRBV3-1 (or the pseudogene TRBV3-2) and TRBJ2-3; 9 nucleotides match TRBD1. Germline CDR1 and CDR2: LGHDT and YNNKEL (reference sequence). Losses at the gene ends were 5 bases for V and 1 base for J; bases not matched to a gene: 7. The length of the CDR3 is 16 residues. CDR3 loop: CASSKQGAQGTDTQYF. CDR3 DNA: TGTGCCAGCAGCAAACAGGGGGCGCAAGGCACAGATACGCAGTATTTT.

This chain joins TRBV4-3 and TRBJ2-1, with D uncertain. V dropped 0 bases and J dropped 3 bases, with 18 bases sitting between them. CDR3 size: 18 residues. In germline, CDR1 is LGHNA, CDR2 YSLEER. The CDR3 nucleotides are TGCGCCAGCAGCCAAGATTGGTATTCTGTCGGAATCTACAATGAGCAGTTCTTC. Protein sequence: CASSQDWYSVGIYNEQFF.

V usage is TRBV10-1 and J usage is TRBJ2-2; 9 nucleotides match TRBD1. The CDR3 runs 14 residues. Germline V CDR1 and CDR2: WNHNN, SYGVQD (reference sequence). This CDR3 reads CASRTGVDTGELFF. In nucleotides, the CDR3 is TGCGCGAGCCGGACAGGGGTCGACACCGGGGAGCTGTTTTTT.

The chain joins TRBV9 to TRBJ2-1; TRBD1 matches at 11 bases. This CDR3 contains 17 residues. CDR1 is SGDLS and CDR2 is YYNGEE in the germline V gene. The J segment lost 7 bases and the V segment lost 0 bases, leaving 9 bases of the junction unmatched. The CDR3 sequence: CASSVGTRDRGLNEQFF. The CDR3 DNA reads as TGTGCCAGCAGCGTAGGGACCCGGGACAGGGGGTTGAATGAGCAGTTCTTC.

The chain employs TRBV6-5 and TRBJ2-5; 9 positions agree with TRBD2. V gave up 6 bases and J gave up 7 bases; unmatched junction bases: 6. This CDR3 comprises 13 residues. CDR1 MNHEY and CDR2 SVGAGI come from the germline V gene. CDR3 in amino acids: CASSRAGGGTQYF. The DNA for the CDR3 is TGTGCCAGCAGCCGAGCGGGGGGAGGGACCCAGTACTTC.

The chain couples TRBV10-3 to TRBJ1-1; the D is unclear. V was cut by 0 bases and J by 6 bases, with 8 bases left in between. Germline V lookup: CDR1 ENHRY, CDR2 SYGVKD. The CDR3 is made up of 13 amino acids. CDR3 DNA sequence: TGTGCCATCAGTGAGTCTTTGAGGGCTGAAGCTTTCTTT. Its protein product is CAISESLRAEAFF.

The chain employs TRBV27 and TRBJ2-7; the match to TRBD1 covers 11 bases. Germline CDR1 MNHEY, CDR2 SMNVEV (reference sequence). This CDR3 spans 14 amino acids. After removal of 4 bases from V and 2 bases from J, the junction contained 1 base not matched to a gene. The CDR3 nucleotides read TGTGCCAGCAGTTCGGGACAGGGGGCCTACGAGCAGTACTTC. Amino acid sequence: CASSSGQGAYEQYF.

The gene calls are TRBV5-6 and TRBJ1-4; tentatively, D is TRBD1 (5 bases). The CDR3 length is 14 residues. Germline V gene sequence: CDR1 SGHDT, CDR2 YYEEEE. Trimming left V 2 bases short and J 4 bases short, with 9 bases between. CDR3: CASSFRGVNEKLFF. For the CDR3, the DNA is TGTGCCAGCAGCTTTAGAGGGGTTAATGAAAAACTGTTTTTT.

This chain connects TRBV12-3 or TRBV12-4 to TRBJ2-7; possibly TRBD2 for D (5 bases). The CDR3 runs to 13 residues. Trimming left V 1 base short and J 4 bases short, with 8 bases between. For the CDR3, the DNA is TGTGCCAGCAGTTTAGGGCTAGCTTACGAGCAGTACTTC. Translating gives CASSLGLAYEQYF.

The V gene is TRBV11-2, the J gene TRBJ2-7; D gene unclear. The CDR3 extends over 14 amino acids. V lost 1 base and J lost 6, with 13 bases in between. The V gene's germline CDR1 is SGHAT and CDR2 FQNNGV. For the CDR3, the DNA is TGTGCCAGCAGCTTAGGGGCCCGTGGGCCCGAGCAGTACTTC. Its translation: CASSLGARGPEQYF.

The V and J genes are TRBV20-1 and TRBJ1-2; no reliable D call. There are 11 residues in the CDR3. The germline gives CDR1 DFQATT, CDR2 SNEGSKA (reference sequence). V dropped 5 bases and J dropped 6 bases, with 10 bases sitting between them. The CDR3 spells CSAWVKDGYTF. The DNA of the CDR3 is TGCAGTGCTTGGGTCAAAGATGGCTACACCTTC.

This chain uses TRBV5-1 with TRBJ1-2; D not resolved. The germline V gene has CDR1 SGHRS and CDR2 YFSETQ. V lost 4 bases and J 7 bases, leaving 17 bases between the germline ends. The CDR3 runs 14 residues. In DNA, the CDR3 is TGCGCCAGCAGCCAAGGTGGTTCATTCGGTGGCTACACCTTC. Encoded protein: CASSQGGSFGGYTF.

This chain links TRBV6-5 with TRBJ2-5; the D is unclear. Trimming shortened V by 6 bases and J by 3 bases, and 14 bases separated the two germline ends. Germline CDR1 reads MNHEY; CDR2 reads SVGAGI. The CDR3 length is 14 residues. CDR3 bases: TGTGCCAGCAGGAGCCCGGGCAGAGAAGAGACCCAGTACTTC. This encodes CASRSPGREETQYF.

The table lists this clone with a count of one. This chain joins TRBV5-6 and TRBJ2-7; D unclear. The CDR3 sequence is 12 residues long. The germline V and J ends were trimmed by 4 bases and 2 bases, with 7 bases remaining between them. Germline V lookup: CDR1 SGHDT, CDR2 YYEEEE. CDR3 DNA: TGTGCCAGCAGCCCGGGCGCCTACGAGCAGTACTTC. It encodes CASSPGAYEQYF.

This chain joins TRBV6-5 and TRBJ1-6; unclear D gene. Germline CDR1 MNHEY, CDR2 SVGAGI. V lost 6 bases and J 5 bases, leaving 8 bases between the germline ends. This CDR3 contains 13 residues. In nucleotides, the CDR3 is TGTGCCAGCAGGACGGGAAATAATTCACCCCTCCACTTT. This translates into CASRTGNNSPLHF.

V usage is TRBV25-1 and J usage is TRBJ2-1; 8 bases align to TRBD1. CDR3 length: 15 residues. With V trimmed by 3 bases and J by 3 bases, 4 bases remained unmatched. Germline V CDR1 and CDR2: MGHDK, SYGVNS. The CDR3 sequence is CASSDRDRSYNEQFF. In DNA form, the CDR3 reads TGTGCCAGCAGTGACCGGGACAGGAGCTACAATGAGCAGTTCTTC. Looking up the rest from reference TRBV25-1 and TRBJ2-1 gives the full variable domain: EADIYQTPRYLVIGTGKKITLECSQTMGHDKMYWYQQDPGMELHLIHYSYGVNSTEKGDLSSESTVSRIRTEHFPLTLESARPSHTSQYLCASSDRDRSYNEQFFGPGTRLTVL.

The chain employs TRBV27 and TRBJ1-4; unclear D gene. The CDR3 length is 13 residues. The germline V and J ends were trimmed by 8 bases and 8 bases, with 15 bases remaining between them. Per the germline V gene, CDR1 is MNHEY and CDR2 is SMNVEV (reference sequence). The CDR3 reads CASRPPYSEKLFF. In DNA form, the CDR3 reads TGTGCCAGCCGCCCCCCGTATTCCGAAAAACTGTTTTTT.

The gene calls are TRBV5-1 and TRBJ2-2; D call uncertain. The CDR3 covers 16 residues. Per germline, CDR1 SGHRS and CDR2 YFSETQ. V was cut by 1 base and J by 2 bases, with 12 bases left in between. The CDR3 bases are TGCGCCAGCAGCTTGTTCCCCTTTTTAAACACCGGGGAGCTGTTTTTT. Encoded protein: CASSLFPFLNTGELFF.

The genes are TRBV11-2 and TRBJ2-7, with a tentative D call TRBD2 (5 bases). Germline-derived CDR1 and CDR2 are SGHAT and FQNNGV. Trimming removed 4 bases at V and 8 bases at J, with 12 bases between. The CDR3 loop spans 12 amino acids. As DNA, the CDR3 is TGTGCCAGCAGCTCCGGACTTGTTAAGCAGTACTTC. It encodes CASSSGLVKQYF.

The genes are TRBV7-2 and TRBJ1-6; the D gene is possibly TRBD1 (5 bases). The CDR3 loop spans 17 amino acids. CDR1 and CDR2 (germline): SGHTA, FQGNSA. The V end was cut by 5 bases, the J end by 10 bases, with 24 bases between. CDR3 sequence reads: CASSAIPGRLHWSPLHF. For the CDR3, the DNA is TGTGCCAGCAGCGCCATCCCGGGACGGCTACATTGGTCACCCCTCCACTTT.

J is TRBJ1-3 and V is TRBV3-1 (or the pseudogene TRBV3-2); D uncertain. V was shortened by 1 base and J by 4 bases, with 11 bases between the two germline ends. Germline V CDR1 and CDR2: LGHDT, YNNKEL (reference sequence). This CDR3 has 15 residues. The CDR3 loop reads CASSQGGGSGNTIYF. DNA of the CDR3: TGTGCCAGCAGCCAAGGGGGAGGGAGCGGAAACACCATATATTTT.

This clone was recorded a few times. The chain has TRBV2 and TRBJ1-1; TRBD1 might be the D (5 bases). This CDR3 comprises 14 residues. The ends were cut back, 7 bases at V and 3 bases at J, with 15 bases in the middle. The germline V gene encodes CDR1 SNHLY and CDR2 FYNNEI. CDR3 residues: CASTGTPLDTEAFF. The DNA for the CDR3 is TGTGCCAGCACCGGGACCCCCTTGGACACTGAAGCTTTCTTT.

V and J are TRBV6-5 and TRBJ2-2; 9 nucleotides align to TRBD1. The CDR3 runs 15 residues. The V gene end was trimmed by 6 bases and the J gene end by 2 bases; junction bases not matched to a gene: 4. From germline, CDR1 is MNHEY and CDR2 SVGAGI. CDR3 sequence (DNA): TGTGCCAGCAGCAAGGACAGGGGCAACACCGGGGAGCTGTTTTTT. Translated: CASSKDRGNTGELFF.

The rearrangement joins TRBV5-1 to TRBJ2-3, with TRBD2 as a possible D gene (6 bases). Germline loops: CDR1 SGHRS, CDR2 YFSETQ. The V gene lost 5 bases and the J gene lost 10 bases, with 14 bases spanning the gap. The CDR3 extends over 12 amino acids. The CDR3 region is CASSTGDGAQYF. The CDR3 nucleotides read TGCGCCAGCAGTACGGGGGACGGCGCGCAGTATTTT.

V is TRBV12-3 or TRBV12-4 and J is TRBJ1-1, with D unresolved. V lost 0 bases and J 4 bases, leaving 6 bases between the germline ends. This CDR3 is 13 amino acids long. The CDR3 reads CASSLAVPTEAFF. The CDR3 DNA follows: TGTGCCAGCAGTTTAGCAGTCCCCACTGAAGCTTTCTTT.

The chain recombines TRBV5-5 with TRBJ1-3; D possibly corresponds to TRBD1 (5 bases). CDR3 length: 14 residues. CDR1 and CDR2 (germline): SGHKS, YYEKEE (reference sequence). Deletions cut 1 base from V and 2 bases from J, with 7 bases between. CDR3 sequence reads: CASSLLGAGNTIYF. The CDR3 DNA reads as TGTGCCAGCAGCTTGTTGGGGGCTGGAAACACCATATATTTT.

V and J are TRBV29-1 and TRBJ2-1; D possibly matches TRBD1 or TRBD2 (5 bases each). This CDR3 is built from 16 residues. Per germline, CDR1 SQVTM and CDR2 ANQGSEA. Trimming removed 0 bases at V and 0 bases at J, with 12 bases between. The CDR3 is CSVEDPRDRSYNEQFF. CDR3 DNA sequence: TGCAGCGTTGAAGACCCCAGGGACCGCTCCTACAATGAGCAGTTCTTC.

The V and J genes are TRBV5-4 and TRBJ1-1; 11 bases map to TRBD1. The germline CDR1 and CDR2 sequences are SGHNT and YYREEE (reference sequence). CDR3 length: 14 amino acids. Unmatched junction bases numbered 10, after V lost 4 bases and J lost 11 bases. CDR3 DNA sequence: TGTGCCAGCAGCGGCGCCGGGACAGGGGGTTTGGCTTTCTTT. Encoded protein: CASSGAGTGGLAFF.

The chain links TRBV7-2 to TRBJ2-5; 9 nucleotides match TRBD1. The CDR3 runs to 16 residues. V lost 1 base, J lost 3 bases, and 6 bases stayed unmatched. Germline V lookup: CDR1 SGHTA, CDR2 FQGNSA. The CDR3 here is CASSLVAGQGKETQYF. The CDR3, as DNA: TGTGCCAGCAGCTTAGTTGCGGGACAGGGAAAAGAGACCCAGTACTTC.

Only a few counts were recorded for this clone. The gene calls are TRBV18 and TRBJ1-4; D remains ambiguous. Trimming took 0 bases from V and 5 from J, leaving 7 bases between them. This CDR3 contains 14 residues. CDR1 is KGHSH, CDR2 LQKENI, per germline. The CDR3 region has the DNA TGTGCCAGCTCACCACCGAGGACGAATGAAAAACTGTTTTTT. Protein product: CASSPPRTNEKLFF.

The V gene is TRBV4-1, the J gene TRBJ2-3, with 8 bases aligning to TRBD1. Trimming at V came to 4 bases and at J to 4 bases, leaving 7 bases not matched to a gene. The CDR3 is 15 amino acids. Germline CDR1 reads MGHRA; CDR2 reads YSYEKL. CDR3 sequence (DNA): TGCGCCAGCAGCCGTGGACAGGGAGGAGCAGATACGCAGTATTTT. The encoded protein is CASSRGQGGADTQYF.

This clone was seen ten or more times. This chain uses TRBV7-9 with TRBJ1-4; D gene unclear. The V gene lost 1 base and the J gene lost 0 bases, with 6 bases spanning the gap. CDR1 and CDR2 (germline): SEHNR, FQNEAQ (reference sequence). CDR3 length: 15 residues. The chain's CDR3 is CASSLDVATNEKLFF. The CDR3 region has the DNA TGTGCCAGCAGCTTAGACGTCGCAACTAATGAAAAACTGTTTTTT.